This TCR beta chain came from a study of PD-1 blockade in classical Hodgkin lymphoma. Relapse after autologous stem cell transplantation occurred in every patient, and brentuximab vedotin exposure varied. Method: immunoSEQ multiplex PCR; TCRdb's copy keeps in-frame clones and lacks some. The sample includes 30,000 to 45,000 clones, 70% to 90% of them seen just once. Details on this clone: Its antigen is unknown.

The CDR3 consists of 18 residues. V lost 4 bases and J 2 bases, leaving 21 bases between the germline ends. CDR1 SGHDT and CDR2 YYEEEE come from the germline V gene. Study conclusions and caveats: Newly diagnosed patients were said to have less baseline TCR diversity than healthy donors did. Reasons behind the repertoire differences stay unclear, perhaps disease activity or earlier therapy. TCR diversity in CD4+, not CD8+, cells rose significantly by C4D1.

The TCR sequence derives from a human donor with classical Hodgkin lymphoma. The sample was peripheral blood mononuclear cells (PBMCs), taken before the second cycle of nivolumab. V is TRBV5-6 and J is TRBJ2-2; a weak D match, TRBD1 (6 bases). The CDR3 DNA sequence: TGTGCCAGCAGCCATATAGTAGGGCAGGGGCAAAACACCGGGGAGCTGTTTTTT. It is translated as CASSHIVGQGQNTGELFF.